The source of this T cell receptor beta chain is a study of PD-1 blockade in classical Hodgkin lymphoma. Overall study results and limits: Repertoire difference causes, possibly disease activity or prior therapy, remain undefined. Complete responders entered with baseline diversity on par with newly diagnosed patients, the results showed.

V dropped 0 bases and J dropped 3 bases, with 9 bases sitting between them. Germline V lookup: CDR1 SGHRS, CDR2 YFSETQ. This CDR3 has 15 residues. Turning to this clone: Its matching antigen is unknown.

Indicated time point: cycle 4 day 1 (C4D1), after six to seven weeks of nivolumab. The patients all showed relapse after autologous stem cell transplantation, while their brentuximab vedotin exposure varied. TCRdb's table, derived via immunoSEQ multiplex PCR, lists solely in-frame clones and lacks some. The table includes 20,000 to 25,000 clones, around three quarters detected once. The chain employs TRBV5-1 and TRBJ2-2, with no clear D. The sequencing here drew on peripheral blood mononuclear cells (PBMCs), taken before the fourth cycle of nivolumab. This clonotype was obtained from a human donor with classical Hodgkin lymphoma. The CDR3 here is CASSLVDGHTGELFF. The DNA of the CDR3 is TGCGCCAGCAGCTTGGTGGACGGACACACCGGGGAGCTGTTTTTT.